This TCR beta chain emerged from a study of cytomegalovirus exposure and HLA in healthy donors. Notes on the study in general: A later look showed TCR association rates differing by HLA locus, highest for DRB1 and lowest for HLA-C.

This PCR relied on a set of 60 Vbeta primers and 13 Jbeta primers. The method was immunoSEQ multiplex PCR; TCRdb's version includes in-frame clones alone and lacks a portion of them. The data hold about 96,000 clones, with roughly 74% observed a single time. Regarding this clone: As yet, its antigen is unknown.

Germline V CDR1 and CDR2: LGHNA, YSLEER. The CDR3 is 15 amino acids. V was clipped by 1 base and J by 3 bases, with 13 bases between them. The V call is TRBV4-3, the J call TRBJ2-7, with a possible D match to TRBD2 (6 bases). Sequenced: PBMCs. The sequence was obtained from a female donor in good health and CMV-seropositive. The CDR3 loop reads CASSQGSSEDYEQYF. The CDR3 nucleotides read TGCGCCAGCAGCCAAGGGTCTAGCGAAGACTACGAGCAGTACTTC.